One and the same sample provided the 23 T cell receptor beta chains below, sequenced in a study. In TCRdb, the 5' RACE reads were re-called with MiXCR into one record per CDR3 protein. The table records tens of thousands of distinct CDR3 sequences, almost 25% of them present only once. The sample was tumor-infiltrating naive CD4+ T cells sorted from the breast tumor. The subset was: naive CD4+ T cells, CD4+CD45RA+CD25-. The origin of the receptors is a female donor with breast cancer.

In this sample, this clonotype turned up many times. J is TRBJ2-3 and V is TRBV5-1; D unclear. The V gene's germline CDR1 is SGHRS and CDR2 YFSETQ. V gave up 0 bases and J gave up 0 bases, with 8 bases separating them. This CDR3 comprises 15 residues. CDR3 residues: CASSLGLSSTDTQYF. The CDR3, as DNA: TGCGCCAGCAGCTTGGGATTATCTAGCACAGATACGCAGTATTTT.

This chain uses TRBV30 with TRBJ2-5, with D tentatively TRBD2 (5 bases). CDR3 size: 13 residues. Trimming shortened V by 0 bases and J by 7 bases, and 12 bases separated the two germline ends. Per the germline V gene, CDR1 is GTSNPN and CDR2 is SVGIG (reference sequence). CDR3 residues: CAWSVGVGGTQYF. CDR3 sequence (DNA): TGTGCCTGGAGTGTAGGAGTCGGAGGGACCCAGTACTTC.

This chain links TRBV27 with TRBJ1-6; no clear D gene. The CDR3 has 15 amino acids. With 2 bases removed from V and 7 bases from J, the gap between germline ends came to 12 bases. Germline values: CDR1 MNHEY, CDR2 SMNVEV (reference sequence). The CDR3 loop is CASSLRAGMNSPLHF. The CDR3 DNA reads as TGTGCCAGCAGTTTACGCGCAGGCATGAATTCACCCCTCCACTTT.

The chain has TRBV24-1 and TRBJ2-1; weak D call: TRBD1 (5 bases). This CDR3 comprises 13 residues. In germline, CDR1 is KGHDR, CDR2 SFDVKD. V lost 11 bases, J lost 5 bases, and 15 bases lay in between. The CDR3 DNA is TGTGCCATCAAGGGGCAGGGCAACAATGAGCAGTTCTTC. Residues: CAIKGQGNNEQFF.

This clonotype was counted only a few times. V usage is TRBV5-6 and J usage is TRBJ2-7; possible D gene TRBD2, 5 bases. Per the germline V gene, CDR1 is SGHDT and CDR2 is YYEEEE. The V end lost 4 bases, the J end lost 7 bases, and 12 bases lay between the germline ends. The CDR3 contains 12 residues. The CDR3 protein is CASSPGIGEQYF. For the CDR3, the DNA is TGTGCCAGCAGCCCCGGGATTGGGGAGCAGTACTTC.

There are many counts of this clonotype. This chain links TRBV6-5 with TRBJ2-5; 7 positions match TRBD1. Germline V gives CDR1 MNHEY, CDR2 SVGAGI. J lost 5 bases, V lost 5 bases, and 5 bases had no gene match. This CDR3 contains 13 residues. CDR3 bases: TGTGCCAGCAGTCCGACAGGGCTTGAGACCCAGTACTTC. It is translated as CASSPTGLETQYF.

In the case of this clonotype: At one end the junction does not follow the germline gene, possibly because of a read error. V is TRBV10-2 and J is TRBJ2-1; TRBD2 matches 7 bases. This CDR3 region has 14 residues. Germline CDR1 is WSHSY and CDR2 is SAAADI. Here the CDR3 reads CAIKLSGNENEQSF. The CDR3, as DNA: TGTGCCATCAAATTAAGCGGGAATGAGAATGAGCAGTCCTTC.

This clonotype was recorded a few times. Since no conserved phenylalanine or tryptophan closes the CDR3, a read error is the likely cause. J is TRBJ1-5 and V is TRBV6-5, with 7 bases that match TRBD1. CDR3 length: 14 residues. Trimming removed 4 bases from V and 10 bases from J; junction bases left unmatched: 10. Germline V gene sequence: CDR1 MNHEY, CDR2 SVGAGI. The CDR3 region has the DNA TGTGCCAGCAGTTTGAACGGACAGGTCCCCCCCCAGCATCTT. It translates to CASSLNGQVPPQHL.

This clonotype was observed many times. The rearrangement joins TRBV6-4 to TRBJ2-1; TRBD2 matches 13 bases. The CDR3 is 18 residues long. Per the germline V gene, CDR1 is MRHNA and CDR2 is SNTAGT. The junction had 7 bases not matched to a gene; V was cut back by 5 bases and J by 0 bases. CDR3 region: CASSPKGLAGDSYNEQFF. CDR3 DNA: TGTGCCAGCAGTCCAAAAGGACTAGCGGGAGACTCCTACAATGAGCAGTTCTTC.

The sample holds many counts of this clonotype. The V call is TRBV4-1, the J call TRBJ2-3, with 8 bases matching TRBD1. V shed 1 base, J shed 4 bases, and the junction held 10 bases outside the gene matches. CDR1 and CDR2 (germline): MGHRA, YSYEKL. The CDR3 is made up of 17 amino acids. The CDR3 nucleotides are TGCGCCAGCAGCCAAGGTCAGACAGGGGCTGGGGCAGATACGCAGTATTTT. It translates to CASSQGQTGAGADTQYF.

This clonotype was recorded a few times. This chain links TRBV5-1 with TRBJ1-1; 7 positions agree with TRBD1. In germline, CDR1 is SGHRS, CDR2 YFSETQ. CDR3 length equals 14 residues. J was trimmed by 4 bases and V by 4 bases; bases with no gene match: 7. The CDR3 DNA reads TGCGCCAGCAGCATGGGCAGGGGGGGCACTGAAGCTTTCTTT. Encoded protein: CASSMGRGGTEAFF.

The CDR3 is CASSQSHEQYF. Written as DNA, the CDR3 is TGTGCCAGCAGCCAATCCCACGAGCAGTACTTC. This chain uses TRBV3-1 with TRBJ2-7; D remains unclear. Germline V CDR1 and CDR2: LGHDT, YNNKEL (reference sequence). This CDR3 region has 11 residues. Deletions cut 2 bases from V and 5 bases from J, with 4 bases between.

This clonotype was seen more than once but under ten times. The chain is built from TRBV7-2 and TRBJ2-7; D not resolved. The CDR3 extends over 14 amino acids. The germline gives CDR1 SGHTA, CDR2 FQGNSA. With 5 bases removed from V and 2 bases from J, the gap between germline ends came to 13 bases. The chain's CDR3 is CASSNSGRTYEQYF. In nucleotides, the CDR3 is TGTGCCAGCAGCAATAGTGGGCGTACCTACGAGCAGTACTTC.

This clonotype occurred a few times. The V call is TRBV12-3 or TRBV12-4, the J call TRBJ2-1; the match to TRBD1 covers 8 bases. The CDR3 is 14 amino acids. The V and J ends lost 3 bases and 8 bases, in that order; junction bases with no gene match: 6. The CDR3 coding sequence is TGTGCCAGCAGTTTTCAGGGGGCCGGCGATGAGCAGTTCTTC. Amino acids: CASSFQGAGDEQFF.

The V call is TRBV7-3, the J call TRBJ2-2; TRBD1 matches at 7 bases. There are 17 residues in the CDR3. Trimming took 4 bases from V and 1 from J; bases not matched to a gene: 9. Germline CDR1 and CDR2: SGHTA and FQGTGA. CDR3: CASSSSSGQMNTGELFF. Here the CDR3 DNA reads TGTGCCAGCAGCTCGTCGTCGGGACAGATGAACACCGGGGAGCTGTTTTTT.

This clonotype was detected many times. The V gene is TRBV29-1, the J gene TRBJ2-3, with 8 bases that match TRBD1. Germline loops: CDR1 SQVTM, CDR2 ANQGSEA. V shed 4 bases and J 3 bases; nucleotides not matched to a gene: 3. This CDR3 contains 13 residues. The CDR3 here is CSVVRDRTDTQYF. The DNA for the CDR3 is TGCAGCGTTGTACGGGACAGGACAGATACGCAGTATTTT.

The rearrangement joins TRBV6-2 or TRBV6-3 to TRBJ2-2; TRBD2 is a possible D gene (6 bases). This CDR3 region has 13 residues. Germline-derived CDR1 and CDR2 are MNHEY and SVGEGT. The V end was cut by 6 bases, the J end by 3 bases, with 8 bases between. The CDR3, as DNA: TGTGCCAGCAGCAGGGACTACACCGGGGAGCTGTTTTTT. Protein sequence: CASSRDYTGELFF.

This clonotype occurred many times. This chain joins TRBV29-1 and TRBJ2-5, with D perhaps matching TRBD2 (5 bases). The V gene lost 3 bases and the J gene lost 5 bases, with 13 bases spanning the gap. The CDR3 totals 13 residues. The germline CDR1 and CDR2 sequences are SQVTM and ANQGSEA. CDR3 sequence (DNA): TGCAGCGTTGAGGACTTATCGGGGGAGACCCAGTACTTC. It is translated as CSVEDLSGETQYF.

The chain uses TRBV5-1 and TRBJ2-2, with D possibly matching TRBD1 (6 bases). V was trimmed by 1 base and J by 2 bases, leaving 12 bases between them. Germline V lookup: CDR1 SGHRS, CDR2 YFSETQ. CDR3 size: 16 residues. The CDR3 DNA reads TGCGCCAGCAGCTTGCGGGGACAATCAAACACCGGGGAGCTGTTTTTT. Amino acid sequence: CASSLRGQSNTGELFF.

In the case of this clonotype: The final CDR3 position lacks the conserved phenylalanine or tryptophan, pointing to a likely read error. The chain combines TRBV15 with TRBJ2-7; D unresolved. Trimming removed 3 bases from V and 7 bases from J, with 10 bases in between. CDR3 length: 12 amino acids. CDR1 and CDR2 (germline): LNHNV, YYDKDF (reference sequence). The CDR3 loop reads CATSRAYDEQYS. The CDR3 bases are TGTGCCACCAGCAGGGCCTACGATGAGCAGTACTCC.

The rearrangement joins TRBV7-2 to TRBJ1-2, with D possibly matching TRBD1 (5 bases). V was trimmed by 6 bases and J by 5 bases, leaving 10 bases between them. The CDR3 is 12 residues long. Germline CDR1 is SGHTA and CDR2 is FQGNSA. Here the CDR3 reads CASRYAGYGYTF. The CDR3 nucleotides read TGTGCCAGCAGATATGCAGGGTATGGCTACACCTTC.

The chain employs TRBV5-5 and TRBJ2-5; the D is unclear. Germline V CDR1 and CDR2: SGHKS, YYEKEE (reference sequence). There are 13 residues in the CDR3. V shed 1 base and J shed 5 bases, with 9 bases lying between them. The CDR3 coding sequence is TGTGCCAGCAGCTTGTTTTTCACGGAGACCCAGTACTTC. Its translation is CASSLFFTETQYF.

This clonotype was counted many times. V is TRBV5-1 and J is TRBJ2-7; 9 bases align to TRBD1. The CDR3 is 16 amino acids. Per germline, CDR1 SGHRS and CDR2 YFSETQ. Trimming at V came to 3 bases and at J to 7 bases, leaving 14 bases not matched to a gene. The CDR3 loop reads CASSSPPRDRAEEQYF. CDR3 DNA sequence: TGCGCCAGCAGCTCCCCTCCTCGGGACAGGGCTGAGGAGCAGTACTTC.